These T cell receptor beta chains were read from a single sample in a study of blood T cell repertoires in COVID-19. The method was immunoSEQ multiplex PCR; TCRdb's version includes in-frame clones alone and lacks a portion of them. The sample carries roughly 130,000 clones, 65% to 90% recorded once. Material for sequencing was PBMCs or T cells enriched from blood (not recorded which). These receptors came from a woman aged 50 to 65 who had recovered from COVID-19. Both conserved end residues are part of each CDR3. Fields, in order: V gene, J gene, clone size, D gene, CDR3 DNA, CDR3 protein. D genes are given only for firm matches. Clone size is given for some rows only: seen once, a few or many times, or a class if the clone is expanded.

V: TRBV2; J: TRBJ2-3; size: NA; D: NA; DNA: TGTGCCAGTCCTCCCACAGATACGCAGTATTTT; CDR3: CASPPTDTQYF
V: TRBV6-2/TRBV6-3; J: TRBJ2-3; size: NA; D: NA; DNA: TGTGCCAGCAGTTACAGGGGTGTCACAGATACGCAGTATTTT; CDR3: CASSYRGVTDTQYF
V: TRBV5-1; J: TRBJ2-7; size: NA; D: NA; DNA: TGCGCCAGCAGTATTACAAGGGACACCTACGAGCAGTACTTC; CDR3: CASSITRDTYEQYF
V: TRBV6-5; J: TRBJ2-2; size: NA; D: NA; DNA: TGTGCCAGCAGTTACGAGGGGGATACCGGGGAGCTGTTTTTT; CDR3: CASSYEGDTGELFF
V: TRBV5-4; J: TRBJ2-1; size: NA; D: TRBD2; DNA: TGTGCCAGCAGCTTGGTATGGCGGGGGGGCTCGGATGAGCAGTTCTTC; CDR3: CASSLVWRGGSDEQFF
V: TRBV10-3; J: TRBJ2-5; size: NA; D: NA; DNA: TGTGCCATCAGTGGACAAAACCAAGAGACCCAGTACTTC; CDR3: CAISGQNQETQYF
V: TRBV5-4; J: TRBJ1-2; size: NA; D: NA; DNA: TGTGCCAGCAGCTTGGGATCGGGTGGGAGAGGCTATGGCTACACCTTC; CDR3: CASSLGSGGRGYGYTF
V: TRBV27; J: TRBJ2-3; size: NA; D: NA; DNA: TGTGCCAGCAGGCCCTGGGGAGCAGATACGCAGTATTTT; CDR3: CASRPWGADTQYF
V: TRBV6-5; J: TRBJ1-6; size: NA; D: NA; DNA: TGTGCCAGCAGTTCCCCCTGGGGGGATTCACCCCTCCACTTT; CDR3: CASSSPWGDSPLHF
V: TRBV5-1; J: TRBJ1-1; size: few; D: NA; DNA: TGCGCCAGCAGCTCCCGACAGCCGAACACTGAAGCTTTCTTT; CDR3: CASSSRQPNTEAFF
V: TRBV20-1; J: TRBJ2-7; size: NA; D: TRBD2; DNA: TGCAGTGCTAGTTTAGCGGGGGGCCCCTACGAGCAGTACTTC; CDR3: CSASLAGGPYEQYF
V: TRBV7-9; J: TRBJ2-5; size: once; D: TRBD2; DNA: TGTGCCAGCAGCTCCTGGGAACTTAGCGGGGGACAAGAGACCCAGTACTTC; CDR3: CASSSWELSGGQETQYF
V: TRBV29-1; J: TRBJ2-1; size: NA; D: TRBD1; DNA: TGCAGCGTTGAGCAGGGACAGGGGGGAGTAAATGAGCAGTTCTTC; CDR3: CSVEQGQGGVNEQFF
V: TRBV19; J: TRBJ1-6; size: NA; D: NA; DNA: TGTGCCAGTAGTATCGGCCAGGGGACGAATTCACCCCTCCACTTT; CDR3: CASSIGQGTNSPLHF
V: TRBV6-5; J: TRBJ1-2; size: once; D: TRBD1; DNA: TGTGCCAGCAGTTCCCCGGGACAGATTAACTATGGCTACACCTTC; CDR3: CASSSPGQINYGYTF
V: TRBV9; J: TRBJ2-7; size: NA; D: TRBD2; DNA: TGTGCCAGCAGCGTAGGTAGCGGGGGCTCCTACGAGCAGTACTTC; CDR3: CASSVGSGGSYEQYF
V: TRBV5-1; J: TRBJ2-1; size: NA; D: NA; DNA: TGCGCCAGCAGCTTGGAATCAGGCTCCTACAATGAGCAGTTCTTC; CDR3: CASSLESGSYNEQFF
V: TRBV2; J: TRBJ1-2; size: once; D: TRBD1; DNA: TGTGCCAGCAGTGAGACAGGGGGCCTGTATGGCTACACCTTC; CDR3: CASSETGGLYGYTF
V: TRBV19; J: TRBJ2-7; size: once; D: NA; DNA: TGTGCCAGTAGTATTCTGGACAGGGAGGGCGAGCAGTACTTC; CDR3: CASSILDREGEQYF
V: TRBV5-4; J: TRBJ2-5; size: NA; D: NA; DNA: TGTGCCAGCAGCTCCTCCAGGGTAGGAGAGACCCAGTACTTC; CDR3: CASSSSRVGETQYF
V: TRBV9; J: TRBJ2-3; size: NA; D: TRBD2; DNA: TGTGCCAGCAGCGTAGACGAACTAGCGGGGGGGCCTACAGATACGCAGTATTTT; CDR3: CASSVDELAGGPTDTQYF
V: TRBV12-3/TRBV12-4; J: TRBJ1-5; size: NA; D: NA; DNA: TGTGCCAGCGGAGATAGCAATCAGCCCCAGCATTTT; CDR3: CASGDSNQPQHF
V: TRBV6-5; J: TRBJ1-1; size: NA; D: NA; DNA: TGTGCCAGCAGTCTTGGGGGGGGAGGCACTGAAGCTTTCTTT; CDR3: CASSLGGGGTEAFF
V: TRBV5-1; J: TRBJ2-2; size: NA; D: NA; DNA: TGCGCCAGCAGCTTGGAGACATCATCCGGGGAGCTGTTTTTT; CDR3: CASSLETSSGELFF
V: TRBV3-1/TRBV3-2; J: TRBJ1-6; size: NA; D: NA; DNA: TGTGCCAGCAGCCTCGGGACAAAAGATAATTCACCCCTCCACTTT; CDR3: CASSLGTKDNSPLHF
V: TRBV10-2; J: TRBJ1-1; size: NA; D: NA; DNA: TGCGCCAGCAGTGAGTCTGAGGTTGAAGCTTTCTTT; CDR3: CASSESEVEAFF
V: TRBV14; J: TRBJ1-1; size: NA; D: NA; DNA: TGTGCCAGCAGCCTCGGGGGGGTGAACACTGAAGCTTTCTTT; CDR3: CASSLGGVNTEAFF
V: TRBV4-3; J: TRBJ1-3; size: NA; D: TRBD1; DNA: TGCGCCAGCAGCCAAGACCGGGACAGCTCTGGAAACACCATATATTTT; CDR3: CASSQDRDSSGNTIYF
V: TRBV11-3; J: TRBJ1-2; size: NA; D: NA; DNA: TGTGCCAGCAGCTTAGATGGAGGACGCAACTATGGCTACACCTTC; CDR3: CASSLDGGRNYGYTF
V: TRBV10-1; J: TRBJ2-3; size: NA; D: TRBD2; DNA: TGCGCCAGCAGTGATGGGGGGGGCACAGATACGCAGTATTTT; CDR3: CASSDGGGTDTQYF
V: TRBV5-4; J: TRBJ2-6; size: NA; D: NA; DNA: TGTGCCAGCAGCTTCAGGGACTCTGGGGCCAACGTCCTGACTTTC; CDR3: CASSFRDSGANVLTF
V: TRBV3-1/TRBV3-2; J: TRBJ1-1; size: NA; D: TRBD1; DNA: TGTGCCAGCAGCCCCAGAGGGCAGGGGGCGGAGGCTTTCTTT; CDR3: CASSPRGQGAEAFF
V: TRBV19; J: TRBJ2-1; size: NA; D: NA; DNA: TGTGCCAGTAGCCGGCAAGGCAGGGTAGAGAATGAGCAGTTCTTC; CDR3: CASSRQGRVENEQFF
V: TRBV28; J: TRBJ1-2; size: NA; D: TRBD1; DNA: TGTGCCAGCAGTGTGGGACAGGGGGCGCCTGGCTACACCTTC; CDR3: CASSVGQGAPGYTF
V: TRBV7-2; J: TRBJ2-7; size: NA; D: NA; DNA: TGTGCCAGCCAATATACAGGGAAGTACGAGCAGTACTTC; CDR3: CASQYTGKYEQYF
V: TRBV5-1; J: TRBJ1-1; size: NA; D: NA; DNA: TGCGCCAGCACACTTCAAGGGACCGGGACTTTGAACACTGAAGCTTTCTTT; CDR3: CASTLQGTGTLNTEAFF
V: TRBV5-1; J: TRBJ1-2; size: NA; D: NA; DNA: TGCGCCAGCAGCAGAGGGACTTCTGAATCTAACTATGGCTACACCTTC; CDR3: CASSRGTSESNYGYTF
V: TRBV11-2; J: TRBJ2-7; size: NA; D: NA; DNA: TGTGCCAGCAGTTTTGAACACTACGAGCAGTACTTC; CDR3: CASSFEHYEQYF
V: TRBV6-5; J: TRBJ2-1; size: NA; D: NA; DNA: TGTGCCAGCAGTTACCAGGGTCTAAATGAGCAGTTCTTC; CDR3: CASSYQGLNEQFF
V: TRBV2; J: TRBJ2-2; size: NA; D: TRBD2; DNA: TGTGCCAGCAGTGAAAGGACTAGCGGAACGAACACCGGGGAGCTGTTTTTT; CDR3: CASSERTSGTNTGELFF
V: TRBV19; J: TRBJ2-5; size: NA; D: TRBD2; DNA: TGTGCCAGTAGTCCGAGGACTAGTCAAGAGACCCAGTACTTC; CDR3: CASSPRTSQETQYF
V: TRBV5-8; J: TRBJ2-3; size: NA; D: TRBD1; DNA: TGTGCCAGCAGCTTGGCAGGGGGCTTCCCAGATACGCAGTATTTT; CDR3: CASSLAGGFPDTQYF
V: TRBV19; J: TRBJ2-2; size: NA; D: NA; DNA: TGTGCCAGTAGTATTCTTCGGGGTACGAACACCGGGGAGCTGTTTTTT; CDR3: CASSILRGTNTGELFF
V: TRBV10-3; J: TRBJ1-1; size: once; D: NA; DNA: TGTGCCATCAGGCCCACCCGGGACAAGCTGAACACTGAAGCTTTCTTT; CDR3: CAIRPTRDKLNTEAFF
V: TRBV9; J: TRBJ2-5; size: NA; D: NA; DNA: TGTGCCAGCAGCGAGGGCGGGACCGAGACCCAGTACTTC; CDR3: CASSEGGTETQYF
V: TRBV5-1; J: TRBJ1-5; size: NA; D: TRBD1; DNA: TGCGCCAGCAGCTTGGGACAGGGCGGCAATCAGCCCCAGCATTTT; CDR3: CASSLGQGGNQPQHF
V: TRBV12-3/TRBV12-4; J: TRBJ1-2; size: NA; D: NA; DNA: TGTGCCAGCAGCGTGGGCCCTGGCTACACCTTC; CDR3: CASSVGPGYTF
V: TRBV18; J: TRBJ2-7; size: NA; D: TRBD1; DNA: TGTGCCTCGAGAAGGGGGCAGGGCGAGCAGTACTTC; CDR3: CASRRGQGEQYF
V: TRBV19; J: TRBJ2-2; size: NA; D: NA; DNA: TGTGCCAGTAGTGCGGAGGGGCGTAACACCGGGGAGCTGTTTTTT; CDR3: CASSAEGRNTGELFF
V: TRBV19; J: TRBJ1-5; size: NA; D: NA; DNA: TGTGCCAGTAGGTCAGACAGAACCCGGCCCCAGCATTTT; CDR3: CASRSDRTRPQHF
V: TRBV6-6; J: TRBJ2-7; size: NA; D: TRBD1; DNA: TGTGCCAGCAGTTACGGGACAGTCGAGCAGTACTTC; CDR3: CASSYGTVEQYF
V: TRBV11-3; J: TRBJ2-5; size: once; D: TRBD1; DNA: TGTGCCAGCAGCTTAGAAGGGGGCGAGGAGACCCAGTACTTC; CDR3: CASSLEGGEETQYF
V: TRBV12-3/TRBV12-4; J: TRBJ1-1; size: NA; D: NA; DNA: TGTGCCAGCAGTTTTTCGGGAGACTTTGAAGCTTTCTTT; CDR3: CASSFSGDFEAFF